Reported below is one T cell receptor beta chain. Its antigen is not identified. The entry originates in a study of cytomegalovirus exposure and HLA in healthy donors. Germline CDR1 is SGDLS and CDR2 is YYNGEE. Trimming stripped 4 bases from V and 5 bases from J, with 15 bases between. The CDR3 spans 14 residues. 60 Vbeta and 13 Jbeta primers were used in PCR. TCRdb's table, derived via immunoSEQ multiplex PCR, lists solely in-frame clones and lacks some. The table lists some 250,000 clones, 82% of them singletons. The study's findings and limits: It has been reported that TCR beta sequences accurately predicted the HLA-A and HLA-B alleles of most subjects. Judged likely to be a sequencing artifact was a cluster of highly shared sequence variants. The authors enumerated under 200 TCR beta chains as linked to cytomegalovirus. The study assumed roughly uniform donor sequencing depth for presence/absence analyses.

This chain connects TRBV9 to TRBJ2-5; TRBD2 might be the D (6 bases). This TCR was sampled from a woman between 40 and 55 years old in good health and CMV-seropositive. Sequencing was done on a sample of PBMCs. CDR3 in amino acids: CASSSKAGLETQYF. The CDR3 DNA sequence: TGTGCCAGCAGCTCAAAGGCGGGGTTGGAGACCCAGTACTTC.